This TCR beta chain was identified during a study of cytomegalovirus exposure and HLA in healthy donors. PCR primers comprised 60 Vbeta and 13 Jbeta primers. Clones were sequenced by immunoSEQ multiplex PCR, and TCRdb holds only the in-frame ones, with some missing. Of roughly 69,000 clones in the sample, approximately 73% were seen once. V was shortened by 6 bases and J by 2 bases, with 14 bases between the two germline ends. Per the germline V gene, CDR1 is MNHEY and CDR2 is SMNVEV (reference sequence). The CDR3 length is 15 residues. This clone was detected only a few times. Sequencing was performed on PBMCs. The receptor comes from a man between 45 and 60 years old in good health and CMV-seronegative. The chain employs TRBV27 and TRBJ1-5; D might be TRBD1 (6 bases). CDR3 protein: CASRTQGSRNQPQHF. CDR3 nucleotides: TGTGCCAGCAGAACACAGGGCTCGCGCAATCAGCCCCAGCATTTT.